The T cell receptor beta chain under discussion was sequenced for a study of shared clonotypes between healthy human individuals. With respect to this clone: The antigen is unknown.

In the naive CD8 group, cells lacked CD45RO and were positively selected for CCR7, so terminally differentiated effector memory CD45RA+ cells were left out. Overall study findings and caveats: Only blood was sampled; tissue repertoires likely differ. Estimated richness was generally greater in naive than memory subsets.

The table came from immunoSEQ multiplex PCR; TCRdb's copy has only in-frame clones and leaves some out. Counted here are 800,000 or so clones, 96% occurring once; the ten biggest clones make up less than 0.25%. Sequenced material: naive CD8+ T cells sorted from blood. The TCR sequence derives from a man under 40 in good health.

CDR3 in DNA: TGTGCCAGCAGCCATGGCTATCCAGGGGAGGGTCAAGAGACCCAGTACTTC. This encodes CASSHGYPGEGQETQYF. The rearrangement uses TRBV11-2 and TRBJ2-5; a weak D match, TRBD2 (7 bases). V lost 5 bases and J 2 bases, leaving 21 bases between the germline ends. Germline CDR1 is SGHAT and CDR2 is FQNNGV. This CDR3 contains 17 residues.